This is a list of T cell receptor beta chains from one sample in a study of T cell repertoires in cytomegalovirus infection. Their recognized antigens are unknown. One entry per CDR3 protein results from TCRdb running MiXCR on the reads. The sample holds 65,000 to 85,000 distinct CDR3 sequences, about 29% seen once. The sequenced sample was CD8+ T cells from cultured PBMCs, obtained from culture after CMV antigen stimulation. These TCRs come from a human donor in good health (CMV status not recorded). Some clones in this sample may be carry-over from other donors' samples. CDR3s leave out the opening cysteine and the closing phenylalanine or tryptophan. Each record gives: clone size, V gene, CDR3 length, J gene, CDR3 protein. Clone size is stated in some rows and not others, as once, few, many or a class when expanded.

few	TRBV7-9	14	TRBJ2-7	ASSLTGTASSYEQY
many	TRBV4-1	14	TRBJ1-1	ASSQDFWGSNTEAF
many	TRBV5-1	16	TRBJ2-1	ASSEHQSGTSGNNEQF
many	TRBV11-2	12	TRBJ1-2	ASSSPPFSYGYT
many	TRBV7-9	12	TRBJ1-5	ASSEGGSNQPQH
-	TRBV4-1	13	TRBJ1-2	ASSQEGQGWYGYT
-	TRBV4-1	12	TRBJ2-5	ASSQHRGLETQY
-	TRBV5-5	15	TRBJ2-3	ASSLSRTSGGQDTQY
few	TRBV15	12	TRBJ1-1	ATSRAVNRGKAF
-	TRBV2	12	TRBJ1-4	ASEPGPGNEKLF
few	TRBV7-9	12	TRBJ2-3	ASTPGGGPDTQY
-	TRBV4-1	13	TRBJ2-7	ASSQGGSGEYEQY
few	TRBV11-2	13	TRBJ2-2	ASSAGLLDPGELF
many	TRBV9	14	TRBJ2-7	ASSVPLDTPTYEQY
-	TRBV5-1	17	TRBJ2-1	ASSLTTGSGAGIYNEQF
many	TRBV7-6	14	TRBJ2-7	ASSSPGEGQGYEQY
few	TRBV12-3/TRBV12-4	12	TRBJ1-1	ASTHKGQNTEAF
many	TRBV11-2	14	TRBJ2-5	ASSSRLAEGQETQY
-	TRBV5-1	12	TRBJ1-1	ASSPWDSHPEAF
few	TRBV12-3/TRBV12-4	10	TRBJ1-1	ASTRTGGEAF
once	TRBV4-1	12	TRBJ2-1	ASSQDGGVIEQF
many	TRBV25-1	9	TRBJ1-4	ASKRNEKLF
-	TRBV19	12	TRBJ2-7	ASSTLERDYEQY
few	TRBV7-6	12	TRBJ2-1	ASSLAPTRNEQF
few	TRBV19	15	TRBJ2-1	ASSIEGERPGLGEQF
-	TRBV20-1	13	TRBJ2-5	SARTGLAGQETQY
many	TRBV6-1	13	TRBJ2-7	ASSPAGQGFYEQY
few	TRBV5-6	14	TRBJ2-3	ASSSIAGGPLDTQY
few	TRBV6-2/TRBV6-3	13	TRBJ1-5	ASRETGGNNQPQH
once	TRBV7-9	13	TRBJ2-2	ASSLGGRGTGERF
-	TRBV7-8	13	TRBJ1-1	ASSSDDMGGTEAF
few	TRBV4-1	15	TRBJ1-5	ASSQDGGTANHQPQH
-	TRBV6-1	11	TRBJ2-5	ASSGRRLETQY
-	TRBV19	13	TRBJ1-5	ASSMYLVGDQPQH
few	TRBV7-6	15	TRBJ2-1	ASSEHSSGGDNNEQF
-	TRBV6-2/TRBV6-3	10	TRBJ2-1	ASSASGDEQF
few	TRBV29-1	13	TRBJ1-2	SARRTTGSNYGYT
many	TRBV5-4	10	TRBJ1-1	ASSLGRTEAF
-	TRBV6-1	14	TRBJ1-2	ASSDPGEGPSEGYT
many	TRBV6-1	13	TRBJ2-5	ASSERPRVQETQY
-	TRBV7-8	13	TRBJ2-1	ASSLGRGGLNEQF
few	TRBV7-2	13	TRBJ1-5	ASSLEGSSNQPQH
many	TRBV7-2	13	TRBJ2-1	ASSTRLAEYNEQF
few	TRBV6-1	14	TRBJ2-3	ASSDSGLAGTDTQY
few	TRBV5-1	15	TRBJ2-7	ASSLSGRLAGDYEQY
-	TRBV7-3	11	TRBJ1-1	ASSFGRDAEAF
few	TRBV11-2	13	TRBJ2-5	ASSSLGGTQETQY
few	TRBV9	12	TRBJ1-1	ASSVVGGPTEAF
-	TRBV12-3/TRBV12-4	12	TRBJ1-4	ASRDRASNEKLF